Listed below are T cell receptor beta chains from one sample, sequenced in a study of T-cell reconstitution after alpha-beta-depleted transplantation in children. TCRdb ran MiXCR on the PCR reads and lists one entry per CDR3 protein. This sample yields hundreds of thousands of distinct CDR3 sequences, of which 16% are seen a single time; approximately 5% belongs to the top ten. The specimen comprised PBMCs, mostly from graft donor cells, sampled 360 days after TCRalphabeta/CD19-depleted stem cell transplant. Source of these receptors: a male patient younger than 18 who had a stem cell transplant for acute lymphoblastic leukemia, so the T cells may come from the graft donor. Each CDR3 is given with its conserved first and last residue. D genes are given only for firm matches. Only part of the rows carry a size: once, few, many, or a class if the clone is expanded.

v_gene	abundance	j_gene	d_gene	CDR3nt	CDR3aa
TRBV20-1	few	TRBJ1-1	TRBD1	TGCAGTGCTACCACGGACAGGGCTAACACTGAAGCTTTCTTT	CSATTDRANTEAFF
TRBV7-3	few	TRBJ2-2	NA	TGTGCCAGCAGATGGGGACATAACACCGGGGAGCTGTTTTTT	CASRWGHNTGELFF
TRBV7-9	NA	TRBJ2-7	NA	TGTGCCAGCAGCTTTTTTACCCCTAAGGGGGCCTACGAGCAGTACTTC	CASSFFTPKGAYEQYF
TRBV20-1	NA	TRBJ2-1	TRBD2	TGCAGTGCCGGTCTAGCGGGAGGCTACAATGAGCAGTTCTTC	CSAGLAGGYNEQFF
TRBV18	NA	TRBJ1-2	TRBD1	TGTGCCAGCTCACCACCCGACAGGGGGTACTATGGCTACACCTTC	CASSPPDRGYYGYTF
TRBV12-3/TRBV12-4	few	TRBJ1-1	NA	TGTGCCAGCAGTCTCACCGACGGGAAACAGGAGGCTTTCTTT	CASSLTDGKQEAFF
TRBV19	NA	TRBJ2-3	NA	TGTGCCAGTAGTATAGATTGGCAAGCAGATACGCAGTATTTT	CASSIDWQADTQYF
TRBV5-6	many	TRBJ1-2	NA	TGTGCCAGCAGCTTCATCGGGGTGGGAAACGGCTACACCTTC	CASSFIGVGNGYTF
TRBV12-3/TRBV12-4	many	TRBJ1-2	NA	TGTGCCAGCAGTTTCACAGGCGCCTATGGCTACACCTTC	CASSFTGAYGYTF
TRBV7-9	few	TRBJ2-7	NA	TGTGCCAGCAGCTTAAGTACAGGCTACGAGCAGTACTTC	CASSLSTGYEQYF
TRBV5-1	NA	TRBJ2-1	NA	TGCGCCAGCAGCTTCTTCACTGAATACAATGAGCAGTTCTTC	CASSFFTEYNEQFF
TRBV29-1	many	TRBJ2-7	NA	TGCAGCGTTGTACAGTACTCCTACGAGCAGTACTTC	CSVVQYSYEQYF
TRBV20-1	NA	TRBJ2-1	NA	TGCAGTGCTAGAACCAGGGGCCCGTATGAGCAGTTCTTC	CSARTRGPYEQFF
TRBV11-2	few	TRBJ1-2	NA	TGTGCCAGCAGCTTAGATGGGAGTGGACTTAGGAGACAAGCTAACTATGGCTACACCTTC	CASSLDGSGLRRQANYGYTF
TRBV20-1	NA	TRBJ2-4	NA	TGCAGTGCTAGAGGACGTCGGATTAAAAACATTCAGTACTTC	CSARGRRIKNIQYF
TRBV7-2	few	TRBJ1-5	NA	TGTGCCAGCAGCTTAGTAGGGTCAGATGATCAGCCCCAGCATTTT	CASSLVGSDDQPQHF
TRBV10-3	many	TRBJ1-1	NA	TGTGCCATCAGTGAGTCTGTAGGGAACACTGAAGCTTTCTTT	CAISESVGNTEAFF
TRBV29-1	few	TRBJ2-7	NA	TGCAGCGTTGTAGGCAAGTCCTACGAGCAGTACTTC	CSVVGKSYEQYF
TRBV12-3/TRBV12-4	NA	TRBJ2-7	NA	TGTGCCAGCAGTTTACGAATCAAGACCGCCTCCTACGAGCAGTACTTC	CASSLRIKTASYEQYF
TRBV14	few	TRBJ2-2	TRBD2	TGTGCCAGCACCACACTAGCGGGAGGAATCGGGGAGCTGTTTTTT	CASTTLAGGIGELFF
TRBV7-2	NA	TRBJ2-3	NA	TGTGCCAGCAGCCTGGTCGCAGCCTGGATGCGAGATACGCAGTATTTT	CASSLVAAWMRDTQYF
TRBV7-2	few	TRBJ2-7	NA	TGTGCCAGCAGCTTAGTCTTCGGTAGCGACAAGTACGAGCAGTACTTC	CASSLVFGSDKYEQYF
TRBV19	few	TRBJ1-5	NA	TGTGCCAGTACCTCTAATAACCATCAGCCCCAGCATTTT	CASTSNNHQPQHF
TRBV6-6	NA	TRBJ1-3	NA	TGTGCCAGCACCCCGCAGGGTCTCACCATATATTTT	CASTPQGLTIYF
TRBV11-2	NA	TRBJ2-6	NA	TGTGCCAGCAGCCGAACTAGTACCCTCTCTGGGGCCAACGTCCTGACTTTC	CASSRTSTLSGANVLTF
TRBV9	few	TRBJ2-3	TRBD1	TGTGCCAGCAGCGTCCGACAGGGTATTGCAGATACGCAGTATTTT	CASSVRQGIADTQYF
TRBV27	few	TRBJ1-2	NA	TGTGCCACAAAAGGACACCTTGACTATGGCTACACCTTC	CATKGHLDYGYTF
TRBV20-1	NA	TRBJ2-3	NA	TGCAGTGCCCCCCCGGGGCAGTATTTT	CSAPPGQYF
TRBV7-9	many	TRBJ1-4	NA	TGTGCCAGCAGCCCAACTAGCTTTTTT	CASSPTSFF
TRBV5-1	NA	TRBJ1-2	NA	TGCGCCAGCAGCTTGGTTGCGGGGACGGGCTATGGCTACACCTTC	CASSLVAGTGYGYTF
TRBV7-8	NA	TRBJ2-5	NA	TGTGCCAGCAGCTTAAGGCCAGGAACAGAGACCCAGTACTTC	CASSLRPGTETQYF
TRBV18	NA	TRBJ2-7	TRBD1	TGTGCCAGCTCACCACCCGGAAAGGGGGCCGGCTACGAGCAGTACTTC	CASSPPGKGAGYEQYF
TRBV29-1	many	TRBJ2-5	NA	TGCAGCGTTAGACGGGGCGTGCAAGAGACCCAGTACTTC	CSVRRGVQETQYF
TRBV6-5	few	TRBJ2-2	TRBD2	TGTGCCAGCAGTTACGGACTAGGCTCCGGGGAGCTGTTTTTT	CASSYGLGSGELFF
TRBV6-1	many	TRBJ2-3	TRBD2	TGTGCCAGCAGTCAAGTCCCGGGACTAGCGACAGATACGCAGTATTTT	CASSQVPGLATDTQYF
TRBV6-1	few	TRBJ2-1	TRBD2	TGTGCCAGCAACCCGGGACTAGCGGGAAACCCTGAGTTCTTC	CASNPGLAGNPEFF
TRBV12-3/TRBV12-4	few	TRBJ1-1	NA	TGTGCCAGCAAGTATTCTGCTACCAACACTGAAGCTTTCTTT	CASKYSATNTEAFF
TRBV9	NA	TRBJ2-1	NA	TGTGCCAGCAGTAATTGGGGGGAGCTCAATGAGCAGTTCTTC	CASSNWGELNEQFF
TRBV27	NA	TRBJ2-6	TRBD1	TGTGCCAGCAGTCCCGAACAGGGGGCTGGGGCCAACGTCCTGACTTTC	CASSPEQGAGANVLTF
TRBV12-3/TRBV12-4	NA	TRBJ2-1	NA	TGTGCCAGCAGTTCGCTCCGGGTCCTTTACAATGAGCAGTTCTTC	CASSSLRVLYNEQFF
TRBV7-3	few	TRBJ1-3	TRBD1	TGTGCCAGCAGCTTAGTCCGGACAGGGGGTGGAAACACCATATATTTT	CASSLVRTGGGNTIYF
TRBV6-5	NA	TRBJ2-1	NA	TGTGCCAGCAGTTACTCCGTACGCAATGAGCAGTTCTTC	CASSYSVRNEQFF
TRBV10-3	few	TRBJ2-1	NA	TGTGCCATCAGAGGAGAGACAGGCGGGCATGAGCAGTTCTTC	CAIRGETGGHEQFF
TRBV6-1	few	TRBJ2-1	NA	TGTGCCAGCAGCCCAAAACCGGGACTGGGATACAATGAGCAGTTCTTC	CASSPKPGLGYNEQFF
TRBV7-9	few	TRBJ1-5	TRBD1	TGTGCCAGCAGCTTAGCGACAGGGGGCAATCAGCCCCAGCATTTT	CASSLATGGNQPQHF
TRBV5-1	NA	TRBJ2-3	TRBD2	TGCGCCAGCAGCTTGGGGACTAGCGGGATTAATACAGATACGCAGTATTTT	CASSLGTSGINTDTQYF
TRBV12-3/TRBV12-4	few	TRBJ2-7	NA	TGTGCCAGCAGCCGCCTCAGGGTAGCGGTCCTTAGGGGTCACGAGCAGTACTTC	CASSRLRVAVLRGHEQYF
TRBV2	NA	TRBJ2-2	NA	TGTGCCAGCATACAGGTTTACGGGGAGCTGTTTTTT	CASIQVYGELFF
TRBV3-1	NA	TRBJ2-5	TRBD2	TGTGCCAGCAGCAAAGGACTAGCGGGAGGATCCCAAGAGACCCAGTACTTC	CASSKGLAGGSQETQYF
TRBV5-1	few	TRBJ2-1	NA	TGCGCCAGCAGCTTGGGGGCTTTCATACAGGTACATGAGCAGTTCTTC	CASSLGAFIQVHEQFF
TRBV10-3	NA	TRBJ2-3	NA	TGTGCCATCAGACGAGGCGGCGGTAGCACAGATACGCAGTATTTT	CAIRRGGGSTDTQYF
TRBV7-2	NA	TRBJ2-7	NA	TGTGCCAGCAGCTTAGCCTGGGGCAACTCCTACGAGCAGTACTTC	CASSLAWGNSYEQYF
TRBV7-8	few	TRBJ2-5	NA	TGTGCCAGCAGCTCGACTAGTGAGACCCAGTACTTC	CASSSTSETQYF
TRBV2	NA	TRBJ2-6	NA	TGTGCCAGCCGCTACCTCGCCCCTGGGGGGCGGGTGCCTGGGGCCAACGTCCTGACTTTC	CASRYLAPGGRVPGANVLTF
TRBV3-1	few	TRBJ2-7	NA	TGTGCCAGCAGCTGGGCCCCAGGGAACTACGAGCAGTACTTC	CASSWAPGNYEQYF
TRBV15	many	TRBJ2-5	NA	TGTGCCACCAGCAGTACTCGGAACCAAGAGACCCAGTACTTC	CATSSTRNQETQYF
TRBV7-2	NA	TRBJ2-7	TRBD2	TGTGCCAGCAGCTCCCACGGTGAGGGAGGGCTTAACGAGCAGTACTTC	CASSSHGEGGLNEQYF
TRBV7-7	NA	TRBJ2-5	NA	TGTGCCAGCAGCTTTAGTGGGACCCCCAGCCAAGAGACCCAGTACTTC	CASSFSGTPSQETQYF
TRBV10-3	NA	TRBJ2-7	TRBD1	TGTGCCATCGGAAAGGACAGGGACTACGAGCAGTACTTC	CAIGKDRDYEQYF